This T cell receptor beta chain was recorded in a study of blood T cell repertoires in COVID-19. In the original analysis: Reference gene primer amplification yielded estimated nucleated cell counts. Here immunoSEQ multiplex PCR was the method, and the copy in TCRdb shows in-frame clones only, minus some. V and J calls plus clone size are reproduced from that table; the DNA served to infer D and trimming. This sample yields about 98,000 clones, of which about 80% are seen a single time; 4.1% belongs to the top ten. Trimming removed 5 bases from V and 6 bases from J; junction bases left unmatched: 5. Germline-derived CDR1 and CDR2 are LGHNT and FRNRAP. The CDR3 has 14 amino acids.

The material sequenced was peripheral blood. The source of this sequence is a man aged 55 to 70 with acute or convalescent COVID-19. The chain combines TRBV12-5 with TRBJ2-1; 9 bases fit TRBD1. CDR3 nucleotides: TGTGCTAGTGGTCCGGGACAGGGTATCAATGAGCAGTTCTTC. Translation: CASGPGQGINEQFF.